This T cell receptor beta chain came from a study of regulatory T cells in long-lasting Graves disease. As for the study in general: Over 5 years of antithyroid drugs plus positive TSH receptor antibodies defined persistent Graves' disease.

Combining iRepertoire HTBI primers with Arm-PCR of CDR3 regions, the authors built TCR beta libraries. TCRdb re-derived calls from the multiplex PCR reads in MiXCR, one entry per CDR3 protein. The sample has around 430,000 distinct CDR3 sequences; roughly 22% are singletons. Remarks on this clonotype: Its antigen is unidentified. A read error may explain this, as a much larger clone is one base away.

Time point in this sample: persistent/refractory GD, antithyroid drugs over 5 years with positive TRAb. Construction of the TCR library relied on RNA isolated from PBMCs. Roughly 8.3 milliliters of peripheral blood were taken and placed in EDTA tubes. Study observations and caveats: TCR diversity was lower in persistent Graves' patients than in newly diagnosed ones.

The CDR3 is made up of 14 amino acids. Germline CDR1 is MNHEY and CDR2 is SVGAGI. This chain links TRBV6-5 with TRBJ2-7, with 7 positions matching TRBD1. The receptor's source is a female donor with Graves disease. The sample here was peripheral blood mononuclear cells (PBMCs), taken when the disease was refractory, from a patient treated with antithyroid drugs. The CDR3 bases are TGTGCCAGCAGTTACCGGACAGGCACCTACGGGCAGTACTTC. Its translation: CASSYRTGTYGQYF.